This T cell receptor (beta chain) is from a study of technical replicates of blood from several donors. Germline V gives CDR1 LNHDA, CDR2 SQIVND (reference sequence). The CDR3 is made up of 14 amino acids. Trimming cost V 5 bases and J 7 bases; bases outside gene matches: 7. Sequencing used immunoSEQ multiplex PCR; TCRdb keeps in-frame clones, though not all of them. The sample consists of about 70,000 clones, 95% to 97% of them appearing once. V is TRBV19 and J is TRBJ2-1; 8 positions match TRBD2. Input material: T cells isolated from PBMCs. The receptor was isolated from a human donor in good health. The CDR3 sequence: CASSYGGAANEQFF. As DNA, the CDR3 is TGTGCCAGTAGTTACGGGGGGGCCGCAAATGAGCAGTTCTTC.